Listed below are T cell receptor beta chains from one sample, sequenced in a study of T cells in Graves' hyperthyroidism and ophthalmopathy. MiXCR was run by TCRdb on the multiplex PCR reads, yielding one entry per CDR3 protein. This table holds approximately 400,000 distinct CDR3 sequences, more than 12% found once. The sample taken for sequencing was blood. The receptor source for this set is a woman aged 25 to 45 with Graves' hyperthyroidism. The CDR3 runs from the conserved cysteine through the conserved F or W. The D gene is left open where the match is weak. Clone size is shown for a subset of rows, as once, few, many or a class of expanded clone.

V,D,J,size,CDR3,DNA
TRBV12-3/TRBV12-4,TRBD1,TRBJ1-1,NA,CASVGGQHNTEAFF,TGTGCCAGCGTTGGGGGACAGCACAACACTGAAGCTTTCTTT
TRBV24-1,NA,TRBJ2-2,many,CATSDSGPTSITGELFF,TGTGCCACCAGTGATTCGGGACCTACCTCGATCACCGGGGAGCTGTTTTTT
TRBV6-1,NA,TRBJ1-5,many,CASSRRQDNQPQHF,TGTGCCAGCAGTCGTAGGCAGGACAATCAGCCCCAGCATTTT
TRBV6-1,NA,TRBJ2-3,many,CASSEAVSQNTQYF,TGTGCCAGCAGTGAAGCGGTATCTCAGAATACGCAGTATTTT
TRBV18,NA,TRBJ2-7,many,CASSPSPKYEQYF,TGTGCCAGCTCACCATCCCCGAAATACGAGCAGTACTTC
TRBV20-1,TRBD2,TRBJ2-1,NA,CSACPSGRDNEQFF,TGCAGTGCCTGTCCCAGCGGGAGGGACAATGAGCAGTTCTTC
TRBV3-1,NA,TRBJ1-6,many,CASSQDLEVGYGFGDSPLHF,TGTGCCAGCAGCCAAGATCTTGAAGTGGGATACGGCTTTGGCGATTCACCCCTCCACTTT
TRBV6-1,NA,TRBJ1-2,NA,CASSTSRPDFGGYTF,TGTGCCAGCAGTACCTCGCGGCCTGACTTCGGCGGCTACACCTTC
TRBV6-5,NA,TRBJ1-4,NA,CASSYREGTTNEKLFF,TGTGCCAGCAGTTACAGGGAGGGAACAACTAATGAAAAACTGTTTTTT
TRBV10-1,TRBD1,TRBJ2-7,few,CASSDGTAGEQYF,TGCGCCAGCAGTGATGGGACAGCCGGGGAGCAGTACTTC
TRBV25-1,NA,TRBJ2-5,NA,CASSEPSGSGKTQYF,TGTGCCAGCAGTGAACCATCTGGTTCGGGAAAGACCCAGTACTTC
TRBV12-3/TRBV12-4,NA,TRBJ1-2,NA,CAISEGGRGVTF,TGTGCCATCAGTGAGGGGGGCAGGGGAGTGACCTTC
TRBV11-1,NA,TRBJ2-5,many,CASSRFREEETQYF,TGTGCCAGCAGCCGCTTCCGGGAAGAAGAGACCCAGTACTTC
TRBV4-1,NA,TRBJ2-5,few,CASSPTKARTVQETQYF,TGCGCCAGCAGCCCCACGAAGGCCAGGACGGTCCAAGAGACCCAGTACTTC
TRBV5-8,TRBD2,TRBJ2-1,NA,CASSLGTSGSFDEQFF,TGTGCCAGCAGCCTGGGGACTAGCGGGAGTTTCGATGAGCAGTTCTTC
TRBV4-1,TRBD2,TRBJ2-1,NA,CASSWRSGTSERGSYNEQFF,TGCGCCAGCAGCTGGCGCTCCGGGACTAGCGAACGAGGCTCCTACAATGAGCAGTTCTTC
TRBV27,NA,TRBJ2-1,many,CASSLNGPAYNEQFF,TGTGCCAGCAGTTTAAACGGTCCTGCCTACAATGAGCAGTTCTTC
TRBV28,NA,TRBJ1-6,NA,CASNFRGLSSPLHF,TGTGCCAGCAATTTCCGGGGTTTGAGTTCACCCCTCCACTTT
TRBV7-8,NA,TRBJ2-2,few,CASTVAGAGNTGELFF,TGTGCCAGCACCGTTGCGGGGGCTGGGAACACCGGGGAGCTGTTTTTT
TRBV6-1,NA,TRBJ2-7,many,CASSEAGGRGEQYF,TGTGCCAGCAGTGAAGCCGGCGGGCGGGGCGAGCAGTACTTC
TRBV7-9,NA,TRBJ2-6,few,CASSRDTAFAGANVLTF,TGTGCCAGCAGTCGGGACACCGCCTTTGCGGGGGCCAACGTCCTGACTTTC
TRBV10-3,NA,TRBJ1-5,many,CAISTQQEAQPQHF,TGTGCCATCAGCACCCAGCAAGAGGCACAGCCCCAGCATTTT
TRBV7-6,TRBD2,TRBJ2-1,few,CASSLSLFSGSDYNEQFF,TGTGCCAGCAGCCTAAGCCTCTTTAGCGGGAGTGACTACAATGAGCAGTTCTTC
TRBV24-1,TRBD1,TRBJ2-3,NA,CATSDKGQGTDTQYF,TGTGCCACCAGTGACAAAGGACAGGGAACAGATACGCAGTATTTT
TRBV29-1,TRBD1,TRBJ2-7,many,CSVDIATGTGRPGTGYEQYF,TGCAGCGTTGACATCGCGACCGGGACAGGGCGTCCTGGCACCGGATACGAGCAGTACTTC
TRBV11-2,NA,TRBJ1-2,many,CASSLGDGGWYGYTF,TGTGCCAGCAGCTTGGGCGACGGAGGATGGTATGGCTACACCTTC
TRBV20-1,NA,TRBJ2-1,many,CSARASINEQFF,TGCAGTGCTAGGGCTAGCATCAATGAGCAGTTCTTC
TRBV6-4,NA,TRBJ2-2,NA,CASSYRGGSGTGELFF,TGTGCCAGCAGTTACCGCGGCGGATCGGGCACCGGGGAGCTGTTTTTT
TRBV28,NA,TRBJ2-3,many,CASKHGRTDTQYF,TGTGCCAGCAAGCACGGCCGCACAGATACGCAGTATTTT
TRBV20-1,NA,TRBJ2-7,many,CSAPRDMTYEQYF,TGCAGTGCTCCCCGGGACATGACCTACGAGCAGTACTTC
TRBV2,TRBD2,TRBJ2-1,many,CASSVQREANEQFF,TGTGCCAGCAGTGTACAGCGGGAGGCCAATGAGCAGTTCTTC
TRBV6-1,TRBD1,TRBJ1-6,many,CASTGRTGDSPLHF,TGTGCCAGCACCGGACGGACAGGGGATTCACCCCTCCACTTT
TRBV28,NA,TRBJ1-1,NA,CASSPLDGLPNTEAFF,TGTGCCAGCAGTCCCTTGGACGGACTACCGAACACTGAAGCTTTCTTT
TRBV5-1,NA,TRBJ2-7,NA,CASNLDSYSYEQYF,TGCGCCAGCAATCTGGACAGCTACTCCTACGAGCAGTACTTC
TRBV4-1,NA,TRBJ2-7,NA,CASGRGTGSYEQYF,TGCGCCAGCGGCCGAGGAACAGGGTCCTACGAGCAGTACTTC
TRBV4-1,NA,TRBJ2-2,NA,CASSQESGAGELFF,TGCGCCAGCAGCCAAGAGTCAGGGGCCGGGGAGCTGTTTTTT
TRBV19,TRBD1,TRBJ2-7,few,CASSPTRDRVYEQYF,TGTGCCAGTAGCCCCACGCGCGACAGGGTCTACGAGCAGTACTTC
TRBV7-9,NA,TRBJ1-1,many,CASSPYRTATEAFF,TGTGCCAGCAGCCCCTACAGGACCGCTACTGAAGCTTTCTTT
TRBV25-1,NA,TRBJ2-2,NA,CASSESFTGELFF,TGTGCCAGCAGTGAATCCTTTACCGGGGAGCTGTTTTTT
TRBV7-3,TRBD2,TRBJ2-3,many,CASSLTTSGGRGTDTQYF,TGTGCCAGCAGCCTAACGACTAGCGGGGGCCGGGGGACAGATACGCAGTATTTT
TRBV29-1,TRBD1,TRBJ1-2,NA,CSVEWGQAYGYTF,TGCAGCGTTGAATGGGGACAGGCGTATGGCTACACCTTC
TRBV9,TRBD2,TRBJ2-7,few,CASSVTSGISYEQYF,TGTGCCAGCAGCGTAACTAGCGGGATTTCCTACGAGCAGTACTTC
TRBV9,TRBD2,TRBJ2-3,NA,CASSVAASGRAGTQYF,TGTGCCAGCAGCGTAGCAGCTAGCGGGAGGGCGGGTACGCAGTATTTT
TRBV28,NA,TRBJ2-7,many,CASSGGQLYYEQYF,TGTGCCAGCAGTGGGGGACAACTCTACTACGAGCAGTACTTC
TRBV20-1,NA,TRBJ2-7,many,CSAAGTAYEQYF,TGCAGTGCTGCCGGGACCGCCTACGAGCAGTACTTC
TRBV5-4,TRBD2,TRBJ2-2,few,CASSLELAGDTGELFF,TGTGCCAGCAGCTTGGAACTAGCGGGAGACACCGGGGAGCTGTTTTTT
TRBV5-1,TRBD2,TRBJ2-7,few,CASSSLAGGGFGGQYF,TGCGCCAGCAGCTCATTAGCGGGAGGAGGATTTGGAGGGCAGTACTTC
TRBV11-2,NA,TRBJ2-1,NA,CASSFLVSGEQFF,TGTGCCAGCAGCTTTCTGGTGTCCGGGGAGCAGTTCTTC
TRBV7-2,NA,TRBJ2-1,many,CASSQSGEQFF,TGTGCCAGCAGCCAAAGCGGAGAGCAGTTCTTC
TRBV12-3/TRBV12-4,NA,TRBJ2-5,NA,CASSFAGSETQYF,TGTGCCAGCAGCTTTGCGGGATCAGAGACCCAGTACTTC
TRBV18,NA,TRBJ2-2,many,CASSPQGSAGELFF,TGTGCCAGCTCACCACAGGGTTCGGCCGGGGAGCTGTTTTTT
TRBV28,TRBD2,TRBJ2-1,many,CASSFLAGGVNNEQFF,TGTGCCAGCAGTTTCCTGGCGGGAGGGGTGAACAATGAGCAGTTCTTC
TRBV18,NA,TRBJ2-1,NA,CASSPPESGYNEQFF,TGTGCCAGCTCACCCCCGGAGTCGGGTTACAATGAGCAGTTCTTC
TRBV5-1,TRBD1,TRBJ2-7,few,CASSDPGQGAKQYF,TGCGCCAGCAGCGACCCGGGACAGGGGGCTAAGCAGTACTTC
TRBV28,NA,TRBJ1-1,NA,CASSPRTDYTEAFF,TGTGCCAGCAGTCCTAGGACAGACTACACTGAAGCTTTCTTT
TRBV18,TRBD2,TRBJ2-3,many,CASAGTSGNTDTQYF,TGTGCCAGCGCGGGGACTAGCGGGAACACAGATACGCAGTATTTT
TRBV5-1,TRBD1,TRBJ1-1,many,CASSSPGQGKFVTEAFF,TGCGCCAGCAGCTCGCCGGGACAGGGCAAGTTCGTCACTGAAGCTTTCTTT
TRBV29-1,NA,TRBJ2-5,many,CSAVGNTQETQYF,TGCAGCGCCGTCGGGAATACACAAGAGACCCAGTACTTC
TRBV19,NA,TRBJ1-2,NA,CASRKARSANYGYTF,TGTGCCAGTAGGAAGGCCCGGTCGGCTAACTATGGCTACACCTTC
TRBV28,TRBD2,TRBJ2-7,many,CASSSVPTPRTSGRNEQYF,TGTGCCAGCAGTTCAGTGCCCACACCACGGACTAGCGGGAGAAACGAGCAGTACTTC